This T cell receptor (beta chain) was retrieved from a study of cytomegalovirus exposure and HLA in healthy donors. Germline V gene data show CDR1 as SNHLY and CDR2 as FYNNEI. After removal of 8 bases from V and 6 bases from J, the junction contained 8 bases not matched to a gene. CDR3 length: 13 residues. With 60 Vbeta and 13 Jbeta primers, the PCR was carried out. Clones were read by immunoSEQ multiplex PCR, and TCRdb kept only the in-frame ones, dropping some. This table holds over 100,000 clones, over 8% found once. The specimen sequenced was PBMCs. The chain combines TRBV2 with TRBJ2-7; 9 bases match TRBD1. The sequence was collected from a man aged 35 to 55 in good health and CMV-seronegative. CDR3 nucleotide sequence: TGTGCCAGCCACCCCGGGACAGGGCGCGAGCAGTACTTC. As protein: CASHPGTGREQYF. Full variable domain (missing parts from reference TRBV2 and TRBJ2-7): EPEVTQTPSHQVTQMGQEVILRCVPISNHLYFYWYRQILGQKVEFLVSFYNNEISEKSEIFDDQFSVERPDGSNFTLKIRSTKLEDSAMYFCASHPGTGREQYFGPGTRLTVT.